The 3 T cell receptor beta chains below were found in one sample sequenced in a study of shared clonotypes between healthy human individuals. The data were produced by immunoSEQ multiplex PCR, yet TCRdb's version contains in-frame clones alone and is incomplete. The data contain about a million clones, more than 65% of them singletons. Sample: memory CD4+ T cells sorted from blood. Subset of the sample: CD45RA-negative fraction. All receptors come from a young man in good health.

CDR3 residues: CASGRAQETQYF. In DNA form, the CDR3 reads TGTGCCAGCGGGAGGGCTCAAGAGACCCAGTACTTC. J is TRBJ2-5 and V is TRBV7-2; TRBD2 matches at 7 bases. Per germline, CDR1 SGHTA and CDR2 FQGNSA. The CDR3 runs to 12 residues. With V trimmed by 8 bases and J by 2 bases, 2 bases remained unmatched.

The rearrangement uses TRBV9 and TRBJ2-1; 9 bases align to TRBD2. V was clipped by 7 bases and J by 6 bases; unmatched bases: 8. Germline CDR1 reads SGDLS; CDR2 reads YYNGEE. CDR3 length: 14 amino acids. CDR3 nucleotide sequence: TGTGCCAGCGGGGGAGGCGGGAGGGCCAATGAGCAGTTCTTC. Translated: CASGGGGRANEQFF.

This clone appeared a few times. The chain couples TRBV27 to TRBJ1-4; D is perhaps TRBD1 (5 bases). Trimming left V 5 bases short and J 3 bases short, with 13 bases between. Germline loops: CDR1 MNHEY, CDR2 SMNVEV (reference sequence). CDR3 size: 15 residues. This CDR3 reads CASSATWGANEKLFF. The CDR3 coding sequence is TGTGCCAGCAGTGCAACTTGGGGGGCTAATGAAAAACTGTTTTTT.